This T cell receptor beta chain was identified in a study of cytomegalovirus exposure and HLA in healthy donors. Notes on this clone: What it binds is not known.

The PCR had 60 Vbeta and 13 Jbeta primers. Only in-frame clones appear in the TCRdb table, and some are missing; sequencing was by immunoSEQ multiplex PCR. The repertoire includes approximately 150,000 clones, roughly 80% of them detected once, and 2% to 3% sits in the top ten. Germline V gives CDR1 SSHAT, CDR2 FNYEAQ (reference sequence). This CDR3 is 15 amino acids long. The ends were cut back, 5 bases at V and 0 bases at J, with 11 bases in the middle. Study-level results: In vitro confirmation showed a few CMV-associated chains to be CMV antigen specific. Approximately 160 TCR beta chains were listed as cytomegalovirus-associated. A highly shared variant cluster was judged a likely technical artifact. Follow-up analysis seemed to connect common viral pathogens with several of the most significant clusters identified.

The source is a boy aged 2 to 10 in good health and CMV-seronegative. V gene TRBV7-7 combines with J gene TRBJ2-1, with D hard to call. What was sequenced was PBMCs. CDR3 sequence reads: CASSPGESSYNEQFF. CDR3 nucleotides: TGTGCCAGCAGCCCCGGTGAGAGCTCCTACAATGAGCAGTTCTTC.